These 14 T cell receptor beta chains were all obtained from the same sample, sequenced in a study of CD8+CD57+ T cells in acquired aplastic anemia. Sequencing involved patients with CD8+CD57+ cell expansion previously shown by flow cytometry. The template used for profiling TCR beta VDJ and CDR3 was genomic DNA. MiXCR was run by TCRdb on the reads, yielding one entry per CDR3 protein. The data hold about 160,000 distinct CDR3 sequences, with roughly two thirds observed a single time. The sample consisted of sorted CD4+, CD8+, or CD8+CD57+ T cells (not recorded which) from PBMCs. The receptors were sampled from a human donor with aplastic anemia.

V and J are TRBV15 and TRBJ2-1; D is unresolved. Trimming cost V 6 bases and J 0 bases, with 6 bases left between them. This CDR3 has 13 amino acids. Germline values: CDR1 LNHNV, CDR2 YYDKDF (reference sequence). CDR3 bases: TGTGCCACCAGACGCGGCTCCTACAATGAGCAGTTCTTC. Translated: CATRRGSYNEQFF.

This rearrangement joins TRBV10-3 to TRBJ2-2; the D gene is possibly TRBD1 (6 bases). The CDR3 consists of 15 residues. Germline V gene sequence: CDR1 ENHRY, CDR2 SYGVKD. V lost 0 bases, J lost 5 bases, and 10 bases lay in between. The CDR3 loop is CAISESGAGTGELFF. The CDR3 DNA is TGTGCCATCAGTGAGTCGGGGGCCGGAACCGGGGAGCTGTTTTTT.

The CDR3 DNA reads as TGTGCCACCAGTGTTCGTAGGAACACCGGGGAGCTGTTTTTT. Translation gives CATSVRRNTGELFF. This chain links TRBV24-1 with TRBJ2-2; no clear D gene. The CDR3 has 14 residues. Germline-derived CDR1 and CDR2 are KGHDR and SFDVKD. V gave up 5 bases and J gave up 1 base, with 7 bases separating them.

The chain carries TRBV10-3 and TRBJ1-1; maybe TRBD1 (6 bases). The CDR3 covers 15 residues. Germline loops: CDR1 ENHRY, CDR2 SYGVKD. Trimming stripped 2 bases from V and 2 bases from J, with 12 bases between. The CDR3 coding sequence is TGTGCCATCAGTGAGCTACAGGGCCCCAACACTGAAGCTTTCTTT. Its protein product is CAISELQGPNTEAFF.

The chain links TRBV7-2 to TRBJ2-7; tentatively, D is TRBD2 (6 bases). Germline V gives CDR1 SGHTA, CDR2 FQGNSA. Trimming pared 5 bases from V and 7 bases from J, leaving 18 bases between. CDR3 length equals 14 residues. For the CDR3, the DNA is TGTGCCAGCAGCGCACCGGGGCGGGGTCTGGAGCAGTACTTC. Residues: CASSAPGRGLEQYF.

CDR3 region: CASSLGAPYEQYF. In DNA, the CDR3 is TGTGCCAGCAGCTTAGGGGCACCCTACGAGCAGTACTTC. V and J are TRBV7-9 and TRBJ2-7; D is undetermined. This CDR3 is built from 13 residues. Trimming pared 1 base from V and 2 bases from J, leaving 6 bases between. Germline CDR1 reads SEHNR; CDR2 reads FQNEAQ (reference sequence).

This chain joins TRBV20-1 and TRBJ1-1; a weak D match, TRBD1 (5 bases). The CDR3 contains 13 residues. V was cut by 6 bases and J by 5 bases, with 16 bases left in between. Germline values: CDR1 DFQATT, CDR2 SNEGSKA (reference sequence). CDR3 sequence reads: CSARSGFGTEAFF. The CDR3 coding sequence is TGCAGTGCCCGCTCAGGGTTCGGGACTGAAGCTTTCTTT.

CDR3 in amino acids: CATSDPGYAGDSYNEQFF. The CDR3 nucleotides are TGTGCCACCAGTGACCCCGGGTATGCGGGTGACTCCTACAATGAGCAGTTCTTC. The chain recombines TRBV24-1 with TRBJ2-1, with a possible D match to TRBD2 (5 bases). Deletions cut 4 bases from V and 0 bases from J, with 18 bases between. The CDR3 contains 18 residues. Germline V gives CDR1 KGHDR, CDR2 SFDVKD.

There are a few counts of this clonotype. The chain carries TRBV7-7 and TRBJ1-1, with TRBD1 as a possible D gene (5 bases). V was cut by 5 bases and J by 9 bases, with 13 bases left in between. The CDR3 spans 12 residues. Per the germline V gene, CDR1 is SSHAT and CDR2 is FNYEAQ (reference sequence). This CDR3 is CASSDGTGKAFF. The CDR3 bases are TGTGCCAGCAGCGACGGGACGGGTAAAGCTTTCTTT. The full variable domain, its missing parts supplied by reference TRBV7-7 and TRBJ1-1, is GAGVSQSPRYKVTKRGQDVTLRCDPISSHATLYWYQQALGQGPEFLTYFNYEAQPDKSGLPSDRFSAERPEGSISTLTIQRTEQRDSAMYRCASSDGTGKAFFGQGTRLTVV.

Of note for this clonotype: Its ends do not fully match the called genes, so a read error is possible. The chain employs TRBV24-1 and TRBJ1-5, with D possibly TRBD1 on 5 matching bases. The V gene's germline CDR1 is KGHDR and CDR2 SFDVKD. The CDR3 covers 12 residues. The CDR3 nucleotides read TGTGCCACCGGTGAAGGGGATCAGCCCCAGCATTTT. This codes for CATGEGDQPQHF.

The chain recombines TRBV7-9 with TRBJ2-1; 12 positions agree with TRBD1. V lost 0 bases and J lost 9; bases outside the gene matches: 6. Germline assignment: CDR1 SEHNR and CDR2 FQNEAQ (reference sequence). The CDR3 loop spans 16 amino acids. CDR3 amino acids: CASSLAGTGGLVEQFF. The CDR3, as DNA: TGTGCCAGCAGCTTAGCCGGGACAGGGGGCTTGGTTGAGCAGTTCTTC. The full variable domain, rest sourced from reference TRBV7-9 and TRBJ2-1, is DTGVSQNPRHKITKRGQNVTFRCDPISEHNRLYWYRQTLGQGPEFLTYFQNEAQLEKSRLLSDRFSAERPKGSFSTLEIQRTEQGDSAMYLCASSLAGTGGLVEQFFGPGTRLTVL.

The chain joins TRBV19 to TRBJ2-7; D is undetermined. The CDR3 runs 11 residues. Trimming removed 6 bases from V and 3 bases from J, with 6 bases in between. Germline lookup yields CDR1 LNHDA and CDR2 SQIVND (reference sequence). The CDR3 nucleotides read TGTGCCAGTAGGGGCCACTACGAGCAGTACTTC. It specifies CASRGHYEQYF.

The chain carries TRBV7-8 and TRBJ1-1, with a possible D match to TRBD1 (5 bases). Germline loops: CDR1 SGHVS, CDR2 FQNEAQ. The germline V and J ends were trimmed by 11 bases and 3 bases, with 19 bases remaining between them. This CDR3 region has 14 residues. In DNA, the CDR3 is TGTGCCCGCACGGACCAGGACACATACACTGAAGCTTTCTTT. It yields the protein CARTDQDTYTEAFF.

The chain links TRBV12-3 or TRBV12-4 to TRBJ1-1; perhaps TRBD1 as D (5 bases). The CDR3 runs to 12 residues. V gave up 6 bases and J gave up 11 bases, with 16 bases separating them. CDR3 loop: CASSPIRVAAFF. In DNA, the CDR3 is TGTGCCAGCAGCCCAATCAGGGTTGCGGCTTTCTTT.